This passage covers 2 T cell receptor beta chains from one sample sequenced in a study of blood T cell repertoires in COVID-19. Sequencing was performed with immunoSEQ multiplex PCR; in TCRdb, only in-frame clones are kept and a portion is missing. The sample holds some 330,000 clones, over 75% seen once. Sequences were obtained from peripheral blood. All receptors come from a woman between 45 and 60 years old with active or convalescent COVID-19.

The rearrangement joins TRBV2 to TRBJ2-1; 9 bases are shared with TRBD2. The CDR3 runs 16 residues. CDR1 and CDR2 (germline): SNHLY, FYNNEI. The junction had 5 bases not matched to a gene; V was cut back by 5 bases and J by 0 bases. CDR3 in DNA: TGTGCCAGCAGTTCTGAAGCGGGAGGCTCCTACAATGAGCAGTTCTTC. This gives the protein CASSSEAGGSYNEQFF. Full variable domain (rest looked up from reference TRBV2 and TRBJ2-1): EPEVTQTPSHQVTQMGQEVILRCVPISNHLYFYWYRQILGQKVEFLVSFYNNEISEKSEIFDDQFSVERPDGSNFTLKIRSTKLEDSAMYFCASSSEAGGSYNEQFFGPGTRLTVL.

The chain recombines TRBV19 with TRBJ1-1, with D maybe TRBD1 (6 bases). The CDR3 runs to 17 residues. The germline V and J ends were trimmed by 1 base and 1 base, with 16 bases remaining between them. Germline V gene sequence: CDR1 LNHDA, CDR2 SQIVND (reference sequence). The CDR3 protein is CASSIAPGGRGNTEAFF. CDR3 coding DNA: TGTGCCAGTAGTATAGCCCCGGGGGGCCGGGGGAACACTGAAGCTTTCTTT. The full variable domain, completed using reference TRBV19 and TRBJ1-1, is DGGITQSPKYLFRKEGQNVTLSCEQNLNHDAMYWYRQDPGQGLRLIYYSQIVNDFQKGDIAEGYSVSREKKESFPLTVTSAQKNPTAFYLCASSIAPGGRGNTEAFFGQGTRLTVV.